One sample yielded the 28 T cell receptor beta chains listed below, sequenced in a study of regulatory T cells in long-lasting Graves disease. Time point in this sample: newly diagnosed GD, antithyroid drugs for less than 3 months. RNA isolated from PBMCs was used to make the TCR library. Building the TCR beta libraries relied on iRepertoire HTBI primers, and CDR3 regions underwent Arm-PCR. A single record per CDR3 protein comes from TCRdb applying MiXCR to the multiplex PCR reads. The profile shows around 420,000 distinct CDR3 sequences, over 12% of them singletons. The same specimen was also included in a second study, on T cells in Graves' hyperthyroidism and ophthalmopathy.

The sequenced sample was peripheral blood mononuclear cells (PBMCs), obtained at new diagnosis, from a patient treated with antithyroid drugs. These receptor sequences come from a woman aged 40 to 50 with Graves disease.

At least ten counts were recorded for this clonotype. The CDR3 DNA reads as TGTGCCAGCAGTTTAACCACGTCCGGGGGCTACACCTTC. Its protein is CASSLTTSGGYTF. V is TRBV12-3 or TRBV12-4 and J is TRBJ1-2; D is undetermined. This CDR3 is 13 amino acids long. V lost 2 bases, J lost 8 bases, and 12 bases lay in between.

This clonotype was found many times. V and J are TRBV7-3 and TRBJ2-5; D gene uncertain. This CDR3 is built from 13 residues. V shed 2 bases and J shed 0 bases, with 4 bases lying between them. Looked up from germline, CDR1 is SGHTA and CDR2 is FQGTGA. The CDR3 region has the DNA TGTGCCAGCAGCTTAGACTACCAAGAGACCCAGTACTTC. It yields the protein CASSLDYQETQYF.

The chain joins TRBV18 to TRBJ1-1; D is uncertain. CDR3 length: 15 residues. Trimming took off 1 base at V and 3 bases at J, with 12 bases between the two ends. CDR1 is KGHSH, CDR2 LQKENI, per germline. In DNA form, the CDR3 reads TGTGCCAGCTCACCACTTGTGATATCCGACACTGAAGCTTTCTTT. Residues: CASSPLVISDTEAFF.

This clonotype has a handful of counts. The chain couples TRBV19 to TRBJ1-5, with a weak D call TRBD1 (6 bases). Trimming removed 3 bases from V and 6 bases from J, with 12 bases in between. The CDR3 extends over 14 amino acids. Germline assignment: CDR1 LNHDA and CDR2 SQIVND (reference sequence). The CDR3 region is CASSMGGAGQPQHF. In DNA form, the CDR3 reads TGTGCCAGTAGTATGGGGGGCGCCGGTCAGCCCCAGCATTTT.

This clonotype showed up many times. The chain recombines TRBV28 with TRBJ2-7; TRBD2 agrees at 11 bases. The V gene's germline CDR1 is MDHEN and CDR2 SYDVKM. The CDR3 spans 15 residues. With 5 bases clipped from V and 2 bases from J, the junction kept 5 bases outside the gene matches. The CDR3 protein is CASSPLAGGTYEQYF. As DNA, the CDR3 is TGTGCCAGCAGTCCCCTAGCGGGAGGAACCTACGAGCAGTACTTC.

This clonotype was seen repeatedly, ten times or more. V is TRBV28 and J is TRBJ2-1; D may correspond to TRBD1 or TRBD2 (5 bases each). V shed 5 bases and J shed 4 bases, with 18 bases lying between them. The germline CDR1 and CDR2 sequences are MDHEN and SYDVKM. This CDR3 is 16 amino acids long. The CDR3 is CASSPGSGGRYNEQFF. The CDR3 DNA reads as TGTGCCAGCAGTCCGGGATCTGGGGGTCGGTACAATGAGCAGTTCTTC.

Of note for this clonotype: A read error may explain this, as a much larger clone is one base away. J is TRBJ2-1 and V is TRBV5-1; TRBD1 aligns across 11 bases. The CDR3 has 17 residues. In germline, CDR1 is SGHRS, CDR2 YFSETQ. CDR3 nucleotide sequence: TGCGCCAGCAGCAAGCGCCGCGGGACAGGGGGATCAGGGGAGCACTTCTTC. Encoded protein: CASSKRRGTGGSGEHFF. Looking up the rest from reference TRBV5-1 and TRBJ2-1 gives the full variable domain: KAGVTQTPRYLIKTRGQQVTLSCSPISGHRSVSWYQQTPGQGLQFLFEYFSETQRNKGNFPGRFSGRQFSNSRSEMNVSTLELGDSALYLCASSKRRGTGGSGEHFFGPGTRLTVL.

This clonotype has just a few counts. The chain carries TRBV4-1 and TRBJ1-5; D gene unclear. The CDR3 runs 15 residues. The V end was cut by 1 base, the J end by 4 bases, with 11 bases between. CDR1 MGHRA and CDR2 YSYEKL come from the germline V gene. The CDR3 spells CASSQVTVGNQPQHF. CDR3 in DNA: TGCGCCAGCAGCCAAGTCACAGTTGGAAATCAGCCCCAGCATTTT.

This clonotype has only a few counts. This chain connects TRBV30 to TRBJ1-2; D gene ambiguous. Trimming stripped 0 bases from V and 3 bases from J, with 8 bases between. CDR1 is GTSNPN and CDR2 is SVGIG in the germline V gene (reference sequence). The CDR3 has 13 residues. The CDR3 loop reads CAWSVTGYYGYTF. The CDR3 nucleotides read TGTGCCTGGAGTGTGACTGGTTACTATGGCTACACCTTC.

The chain couples TRBV19 to TRBJ2-2, with unresolved D. The germline V and J ends were trimmed by 1 base and 6 bases, with 9 bases remaining between them. There are 14 residues in the CDR3. The germline CDR1 and CDR2 sequences are LNHDA and SQIVND (reference sequence). The CDR3 here is CASSIVVVSGELFF. For the CDR3, the DNA is TGTGCCAGTAGTATAGTTGTAGTCTCCGGGGAGCTGTTTTTT.

This clonotype was recorded many times. V is TRBV28 and J is TRBJ2-1; the D gene is possibly TRBD2 (6 bases). Trimming took 5 bases from V and 9 from J, leaving 14 bases between them. This CDR3 is 13 amino acids long. Germline lookup yields CDR1 MDHEN and CDR2 SYDVKM. CDR3 region: CASSRDSPPEQFF. CDR3 DNA sequence: TGTGCCAGCAGTCGGGACTCCCCGCCTGAGCAGTTCTTC.

Many counts were recorded for this clonotype. The rearrangement joins TRBV28 to TRBJ2-5, with 10 bases aligning to TRBD2. The junction had 6 bases not matched to a gene; V was cut back by 6 bases and J by 2 bases. This CDR3 is 15 amino acids long. The germline CDR1 and CDR2 sequences are MDHEN and SYDVKM. The CDR3: CASRGTSVRQETQYF. Written as DNA, the CDR3 is TGTGCCAGCAGAGGGACTAGCGTTCGGCAAGAGACCCAGTACTTC.

This clonotype was picked up many times. The chain combines TRBV7-9 with TRBJ1-4, with TRBD1 matching over 9 bases. V gave up 5 bases and J gave up 8 bases; unmatched junction bases: 9. The length of the CDR3 is 15 residues. From germline, CDR1 is SEHNR and CDR2 FQNEAQ (reference sequence). The CDR3 DNA is TGTGCCAGCAGCCACCCCCAGACAGGGGGGGAAAAACTGTTTTTT. Protein sequence: CASSHPQTGGEKLFF.

The sample holds many counts of this clonotype. The CDR3 nucleotides are TGTGCCAGTAGTTTCGGATTTAACACTGAAGCTTTCTTT. This sequence encodes CASSFGFNTEAFF. This chain connects TRBV19 to TRBJ1-1; D gene ambiguous. The germline V gene encodes CDR1 LNHDA and CDR2 SQIVND (reference sequence). V was shortened by 5 bases and J by 2 bases, with 9 bases between the two germline ends. This CDR3 is 13 amino acids long.

This clonotype was seen many times. The chain links TRBV3-1 to TRBJ1-1, with 7 positions matching TRBD1. J lost 7 bases, V lost 4 bases, and 9 bases had no gene match. CDR1 LGHDT and CDR2 YNNKEL come from the germline V gene (reference sequence). The CDR3 length is 14 residues. The CDR3 DNA is TGTGCCAGCAGCCGCCAACAGGGGATCGGTGAAGCTTTCTTT. Encoded protein: CASSRQQGIGEAFF.

Only a few counts were recorded for this clonotype. This chain uses TRBV19 with TRBJ1-5, with D possibly matching TRBD1 (6 bases). V shed 8 bases and J shed 2 bases, with 13 bases lying between them. This CDR3 has 14 amino acids. In germline, CDR1 is LNHDA, CDR2 SQIVND (reference sequence). CDR3 sequence (DNA): TGTGCCAGTGAGTACAGGGTAGGCAATCAGCCCCAGCATTTT. It codes for CASEYRVGNQPQHF.

This clonotype showed up many times. J is TRBJ1-1 and V is TRBV28; D might be TRBD1 (6 bases). With 5 bases removed from V and 0 bases from J, the gap between germline ends came to 19 bases. The CDR3 covers 17 residues. Looked up from germline, CDR1 is MDHEN and CDR2 is SYDVKM. CDR3 protein: CASSPEMGGRVNTEAFF. In nucleotides, the CDR3 is TGTGCCAGCAGTCCCGAGATGGGGGGGCGGGTGAACACTGAAGCTTTCTTT.

This chain uses TRBV19 with TRBJ2-1; TRBD2 matches at 8 bases. Trimming cost V 7 bases and J 3 bases; bases outside gene matches: 8. This CDR3 region has 15 residues. Per the germline V gene, CDR1 is LNHDA and CDR2 is SQIVND (reference sequence). For the CDR3, the DNA is TGTGCCAGTACCTTTAGCGGGAAGTACTACAATGAGCAGTTCTTC. It translates to CASTFSGKYYNEQFF.

This clonotype was seen ten or more times. The chain joins TRBV20-1 to TRBJ2-1, with TRBD2 matching over 9 bases. V trimming: 5 bases; J trimming: 6 bases; junction bases outside the gene matches: 5. This CDR3 region has 13 residues. The V gene's germline CDR1 is DFQATT and CDR2 SNEGSKA (reference sequence). CDR3 residues: CSAPISGSNEQFF. The DNA for the CDR3 is TGCAGTGCTCCGATTAGCGGGAGCAATGAGCAGTTCTTC.

V gene TRBV11-3 combines with J gene TRBJ2-1; D is undetermined. Trimming removed 1 base at V and 8 bases at J, with 9 bases between. The CDR3 has 13 amino acids. The germline gives CDR1 SGHNT, CDR2 YENEEA. CDR3 DNA sequence: TGTGCCAGCAGCTTAGCCCCTAGGGATGAGCAGTTCTTC. Translated: CASSLAPRDEQFF.

Comments on this clonotype: A junction end diverges from the germline sequence, so it may reflect a read error. The chain combines TRBV2 with TRBJ1-4; the D gene is possibly TRBD1 (6 bases). CDR1 is SNHLY and CDR2 is FYNNEI in the germline V gene. The CDR3 is 16 amino acids. DNA of the CDR3: TGTGCCAGCAGTGAAGCGTTGGGGGCAACTAATGAAAAATTGTTTTTT. It is translated as CASSEALGATNEKLFF.

J is TRBJ2-3 and V is TRBV29-1; D remains unclear. V gave up 3 bases and J gave up 4 bases, with 11 bases separating them. Germline CDR1 reads SQVTM; CDR2 reads ANQGSEA. This CDR3 comprises 13 residues. DNA of the CDR3: TGCAGCGTTGATGGGTACGGACCAGATACGCAGTATTTT. This gives the protein CSVDGYGPDTQYF.

This clonotype appeared many times. V is TRBV12-3 or TRBV12-4 and J is TRBJ2-2, with D unresolved. The CDR3 spans 13 residues. With 4 bases removed from V and 4 bases from J, the gap between germline ends came to 7 bases. In nucleotides, the CDR3 is TGTGCCAGCAGTTCTATGGCCACCGGGGAGCTGTTTTTT. As protein: CASSSMATGELFF.

This chain joins TRBV2 and TRBJ2-1, with TRBD2 matching 8 bases. Germline V lookup: CDR1 SNHLY, CDR2 FYNNEI. The J segment lost 4 bases and the V segment lost 1 base, leaving 3 bases of the junction unmatched. The CDR3 consists of 15 residues. The CDR3 DNA reads as TGTGCCAGCAGTGAAGGGACTAGCAGGTACAATGAGCAGTTCTTC. This gives the protein CASSEGTSRYNEQFF.

This chain links TRBV5-1 with TRBJ2-7; TRBD1 matches 9 bases. The germline V gene encodes CDR1 SGHRS and CDR2 YFSETQ. There are 15 residues in the CDR3. Trimming cost V 6 bases and J 2 bases; bases outside gene matches: 9. The CDR3 protein is CASTLAGTGTYEQYF. CDR3 nucleotides: TGCGCCAGCACCTTAGCAGGGACAGGGACCTACGAGCAGTACTTC.

This clonotype was recorded many times. The chain recombines TRBV28 with TRBJ1-1; 9 bases line up with TRBD1. Per germline, CDR1 MDHEN and CDR2 SYDVKM. V lost 6 bases and J lost 5; bases outside the gene matches: 10. The CDR3 has 15 amino acids. The CDR3 coding sequence is TGTGCCAGCAGCCCATCAACAGGGGGCAGGACTGAAGCTTTCTTT. Amino acids: CASSPSTGGRTEAFF. The complete variable domain, with remaining parts taken from reference TRBV28 and TRBJ1-1, reads DVKVTQSSRYLVKRTGEKVFLECVQDMDHENMFWYRQDPGLGLRLIYFSYDVKMKEKGDIPEGYSVSREKKERFSLILESASTNQTSMYLCASSPSTGGRTEAFFGQGTRLTVV.

As regards this clonotype: An end of the junction does not agree with germline; a read error may underlie this. The chain combines TRBV20-1 with TRBJ2-1; D might be TRBD2 (5 bases). There are 16 residues in the CDR3. Germline V CDR1 and CDR2: DFQATT, SNEGSKA (reference sequence). The CDR3 DNA follows: TGCAGTGCTAGAGATGGGCTAGCTCTTAACGAGAATGTGCAGTTCTTC. Translation: CSARDGLALNENVQFF.

This clonotype was seen at least ten times. The chain carries TRBV5-1 and TRBJ2-7, with 9 bases fitting TRBD2. Germline CDR1 and CDR2: SGHRS and YFSETQ. The ends lost 2 bases at V and 2 bases at J; junction bases unmatched: 5. This CDR3 is built from 15 residues. DNA of the CDR3: TGCGCCAGCAGCTTCACGGCGGGAGGGGCCTACGAGCAGTACTTC. Amino acids: CASSFTAGGAYEQYF.